The present TCR beta chain was sequenced within a study of early T cells in non-severe SARS-CoV-2 infection. Background on the study: Unsorted whole blood bulk RNA was sequenced, with unpaired chains. Findings and caveats of the study: Reliance on VDJdb matching favored anti-spike CD8 responses; private and CD4 specificities were missed.

This CDR3 region has 16 residues. V lost 4 bases and J lost 0, with 13 bases in between. Germline loops: CDR1 SGHVS, CDR2 FNYEAQ. Molecules of cDNA were individually given unique molecular identifiers that were attached to them. TCRdb recomputed calls from the 5' RACE reads with MiXCR, one row per CDR3 protein. The sample comprises 60,000 to 80,000 distinct CDR3 sequences, more than 9% of which are singletons, and about 3.9% rests with the top ten. This clonotype was counted ten times or more. Antigen unknown. The sequencing input was whole blood. The sequence was collected from an adult who was a healthcare worker with PCR-confirmed SARS-CoV-2 infection or an uninfected control (not recorded which). This chain joins TRBV7-6 and TRBJ1-3, with TRBD1 as a possible D gene (6 bases). The CDR3 nucleotides read TGTGCCAGCAGCTCCCCAGGGGTCAACTCTGGAAACACCATATATTTT. It yields the protein CASSSPGVNSGNTIYF.